The entry below describes one T cell receptor (beta chain). The CDR3 is 19 amino acids. The trim removed 1 base at V and 2 bases at J, leaving 8 bases unmatched. CDR1 and CDR2 from the germline V gene are LGHNA and YSLEER. This entry comes from a study of T cell changes during pregnancy in multiple sclerosis. Sequenced by immunoSEQ multiplex PCR; TCRdb stores in-frame clones only, minus some. This table holds tens of thousands of clones, 80% to 95% found once. The starting material was CD4+ T cells from peripheral blood mononuclear cells, obtained before pregnancy. This chain connects TRBV4-3 to TRBJ2-1, with TRBD2 matching over 13 bases. The source is a female donor with multiple sclerosis, enrolled in a pregnancy study. The CDR3 region is CASSQVNGLAGEPYNEQFF. CDR3 DNA sequence: TGCGCCAGCAGCCAAGTCAATGGACTAGCGGGAGAGCCCTACAATGAGCAGTTCTTC.